This TCR beta chain was sequenced in a study of T cells in Graves' hyperthyroidism and ophthalmopathy. Study background: Peripheral blood was collected at initial diagnosis, before any treatment.

Germline CDR1 reads MNHEY; CDR2 reads SVGAGI. The CDR3 has 13 residues. V lost 2 bases, J lost 1 base, and 6 bases lay in between. TCR beta CDR3 regions were amplified from RNA transcripts. First-round RT-PCR of the TCR CDR3 relied on the HTBI primer set. TCRdb reanalysed the multiplex PCR reads using MiXCR and keeps one entry per CDR3 protein. The profile covers around 570,000 distinct CDR3 sequences, with nearly 20% appearing a single time and over 45% taken by the ten largest. In regard to this clonotype: The antigen remains unidentified.

Study-wide results and limits: Blood held most thyroid clonotypes expanded above 0.001 frequency. Ophthalmopathy was model-predicted a median around 6.1 months pre-onset.

The sequenced material came from blood. The sequence was obtained from a middle-aged man with Graves' ophthalmopathy. The chain employs TRBV6-5 and TRBJ2-7; D remains unclear. CDR3 bases: TGTGCCAGCAGTTACAGGATTTCCTACGAGCAGTACTTC. Protein sequence: CASSYRISYEQYF.